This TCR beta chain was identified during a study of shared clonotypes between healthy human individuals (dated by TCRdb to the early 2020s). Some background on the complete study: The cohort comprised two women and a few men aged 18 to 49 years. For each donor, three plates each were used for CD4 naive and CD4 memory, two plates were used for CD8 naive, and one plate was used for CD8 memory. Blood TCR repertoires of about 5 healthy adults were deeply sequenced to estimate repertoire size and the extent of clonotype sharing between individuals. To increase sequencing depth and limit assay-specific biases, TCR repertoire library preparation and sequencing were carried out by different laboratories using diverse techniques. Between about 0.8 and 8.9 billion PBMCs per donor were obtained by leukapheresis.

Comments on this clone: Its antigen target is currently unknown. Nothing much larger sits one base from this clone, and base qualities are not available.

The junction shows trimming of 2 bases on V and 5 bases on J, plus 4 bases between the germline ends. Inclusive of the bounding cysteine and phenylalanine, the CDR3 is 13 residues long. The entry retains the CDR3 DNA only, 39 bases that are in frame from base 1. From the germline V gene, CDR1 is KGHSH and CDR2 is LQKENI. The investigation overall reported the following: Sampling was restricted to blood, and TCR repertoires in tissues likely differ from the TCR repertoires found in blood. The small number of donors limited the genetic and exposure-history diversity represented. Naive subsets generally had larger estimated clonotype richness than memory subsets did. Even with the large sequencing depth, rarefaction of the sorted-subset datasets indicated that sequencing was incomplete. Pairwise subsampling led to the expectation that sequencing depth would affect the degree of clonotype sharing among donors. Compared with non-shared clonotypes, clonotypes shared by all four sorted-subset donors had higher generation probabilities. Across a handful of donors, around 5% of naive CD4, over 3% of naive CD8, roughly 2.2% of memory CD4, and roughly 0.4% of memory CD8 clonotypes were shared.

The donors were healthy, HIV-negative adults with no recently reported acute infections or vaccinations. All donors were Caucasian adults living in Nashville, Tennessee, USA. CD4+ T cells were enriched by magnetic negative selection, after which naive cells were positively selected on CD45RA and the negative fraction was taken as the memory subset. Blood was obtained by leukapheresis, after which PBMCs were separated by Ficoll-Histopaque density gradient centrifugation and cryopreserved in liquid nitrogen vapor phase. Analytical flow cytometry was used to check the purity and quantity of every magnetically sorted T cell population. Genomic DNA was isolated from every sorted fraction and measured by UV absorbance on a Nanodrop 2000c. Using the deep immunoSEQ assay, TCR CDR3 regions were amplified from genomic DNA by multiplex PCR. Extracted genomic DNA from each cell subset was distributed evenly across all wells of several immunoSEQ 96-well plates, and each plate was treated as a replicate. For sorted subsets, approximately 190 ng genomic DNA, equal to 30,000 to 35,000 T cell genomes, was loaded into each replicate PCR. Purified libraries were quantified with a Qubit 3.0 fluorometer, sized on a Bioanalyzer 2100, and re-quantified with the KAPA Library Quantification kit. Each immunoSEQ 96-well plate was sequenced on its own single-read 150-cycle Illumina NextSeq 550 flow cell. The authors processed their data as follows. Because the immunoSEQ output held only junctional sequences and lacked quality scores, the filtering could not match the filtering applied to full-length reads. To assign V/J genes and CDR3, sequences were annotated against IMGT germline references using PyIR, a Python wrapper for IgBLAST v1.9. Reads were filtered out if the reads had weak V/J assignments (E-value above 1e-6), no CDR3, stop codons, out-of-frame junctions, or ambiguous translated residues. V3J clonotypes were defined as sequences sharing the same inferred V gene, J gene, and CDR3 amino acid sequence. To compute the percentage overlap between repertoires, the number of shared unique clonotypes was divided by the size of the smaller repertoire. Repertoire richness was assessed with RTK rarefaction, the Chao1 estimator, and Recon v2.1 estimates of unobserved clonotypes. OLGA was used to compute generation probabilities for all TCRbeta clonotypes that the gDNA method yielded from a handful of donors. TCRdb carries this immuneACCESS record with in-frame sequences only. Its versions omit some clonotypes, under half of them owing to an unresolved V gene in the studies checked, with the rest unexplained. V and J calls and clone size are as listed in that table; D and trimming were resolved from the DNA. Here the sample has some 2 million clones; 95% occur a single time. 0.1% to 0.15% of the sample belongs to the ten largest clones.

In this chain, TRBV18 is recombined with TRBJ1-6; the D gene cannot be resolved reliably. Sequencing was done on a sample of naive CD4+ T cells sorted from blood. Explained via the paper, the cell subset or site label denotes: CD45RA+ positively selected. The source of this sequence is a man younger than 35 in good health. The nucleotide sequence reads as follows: TGTGCCAGCTCACCAGAGAATAATTCACCCCTCCACTTT. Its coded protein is CASSPENNSPLHF.